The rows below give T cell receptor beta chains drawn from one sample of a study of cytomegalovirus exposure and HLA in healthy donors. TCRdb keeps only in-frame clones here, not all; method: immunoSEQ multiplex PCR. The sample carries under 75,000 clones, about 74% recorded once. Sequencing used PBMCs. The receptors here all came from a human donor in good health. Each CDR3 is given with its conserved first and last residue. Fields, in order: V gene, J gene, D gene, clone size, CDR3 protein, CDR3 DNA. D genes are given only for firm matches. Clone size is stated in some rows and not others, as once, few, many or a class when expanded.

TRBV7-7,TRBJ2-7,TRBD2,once,CASSLTSGYEQYF,TGTGCTAGCAGCTTGACTAGCGGCTACGAGCAGTACTTC
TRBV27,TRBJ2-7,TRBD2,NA,CASSPGTSGRRYEQYF,TGTGCCAGCAGTCCCGGGACTAGCGGGAGAAGATACGAGCAGTACTTC
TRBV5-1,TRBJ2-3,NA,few,CASSLRPSRNPDTQYF,TGCGCCAGCAGCTTGAGGCCTAGCAGGAACCCAGATACGCAGTATTTT
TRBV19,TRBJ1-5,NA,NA,CASSIGGRANQPQHF,TGTGCCAGTAGTATAGGAGGCAGGGCCAATCAGCCCCAGCATTTT
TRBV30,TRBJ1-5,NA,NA,CAWSGGGDNQPQHF,TGTGCCTGGTCGGGCGGGGGGGACAATCAGCCCCAGCATTTT
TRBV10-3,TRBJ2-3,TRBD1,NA,CAISESQGVSDTQYF,TGTGCCATCAGTGAGTCCCAGGGGGTGTCAGATACGCAGTATTTT
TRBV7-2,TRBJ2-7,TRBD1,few,CASSLGTGYREQYF,TGTGCCAGCAGCTTAGGGACAGGGTACCGCGAGCAGTACTTC
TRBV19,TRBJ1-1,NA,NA,CASSTHLRDTEAFF,TGTGCCAGTAGTACCCACCTGCGGGACACTGAAGCTTTCTTT
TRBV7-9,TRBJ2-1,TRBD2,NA,CSSSLVGGSGRVSYNEQFF,TGTTCCAGCAGCTTAGTTGGTGGTAGCGGGAGGGTATCCTACAATGAGCAGTTCTTC
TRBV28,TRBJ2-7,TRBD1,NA,CASSWWDRGNYEQYF,TGTGCCAGCAGTTGGTGGGACAGGGGGAACTACGAGCAGTACTTC
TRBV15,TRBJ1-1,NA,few,CATSRDQGGSTEAFF,TGTGCCACCAGCAGAGATCAGGGAGGGAGCACTGAAGCTTTCTTT
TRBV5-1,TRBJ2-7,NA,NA,CASSLTRQDSGVLQYF,TGCGCCAGCAGCTTAACCCGACAGGACAGCGGGGTCTTGCAGTACTTC
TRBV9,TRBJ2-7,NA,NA,CASSVGGTYEQYF,TGTGCCAGCAGCGTAGGGGGGACATACGAGCAGTACTTC
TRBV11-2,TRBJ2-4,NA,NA,CASSPREDSFFLAKNIQYF,TGTGCCAGCAGCCCTCGAGAGGATTCTTTTTTTCTAGCCAAAAACATTCAGTACTTC
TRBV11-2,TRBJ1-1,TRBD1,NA,CASSRHRGKVFEAFF,TGTGCCAGCAGCCGTCACAGGGGGAAAGTCTTTGAAGCTTTCTTT
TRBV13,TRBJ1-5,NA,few,CASSYRTGSQHF,TGTGCCAGCAGCTACCGAACAGGCTCCCAGCATTTT
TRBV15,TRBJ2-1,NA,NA,CATSRDSGGVLF,TGTGCCACCAGCAGAGATTCCGGGGGAGTGCTCTTC
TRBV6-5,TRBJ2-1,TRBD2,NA,CASSKRESSYNEQFF,TGTGCCAGCAGTAAGCGGGAAAGCTCCTACAATGAGCAGTTCTTC
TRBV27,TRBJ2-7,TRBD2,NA,CASGASGAYEQYF,TGTGCCAGCGGGGCTAGCGGGGCCTACGAGCAGTACTTC
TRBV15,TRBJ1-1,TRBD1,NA,CATSRPGQGTEAFF,TGTGCCACCAGCAGGCCCGGACAGGGCACTGAAGCTTTCTTT
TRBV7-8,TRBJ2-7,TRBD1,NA,CASSFLGQGAEQYF,TGTGCCAGCAGCTTTTTGGGACAGGGGGCCGAGCAGTACTTC
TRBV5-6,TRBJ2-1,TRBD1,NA,CASSFRRQGPYNEQFF,TGTGCCAGCAGCTTCCGGAGACAGGGGCCTTACAATGAGCAGTTCTTC